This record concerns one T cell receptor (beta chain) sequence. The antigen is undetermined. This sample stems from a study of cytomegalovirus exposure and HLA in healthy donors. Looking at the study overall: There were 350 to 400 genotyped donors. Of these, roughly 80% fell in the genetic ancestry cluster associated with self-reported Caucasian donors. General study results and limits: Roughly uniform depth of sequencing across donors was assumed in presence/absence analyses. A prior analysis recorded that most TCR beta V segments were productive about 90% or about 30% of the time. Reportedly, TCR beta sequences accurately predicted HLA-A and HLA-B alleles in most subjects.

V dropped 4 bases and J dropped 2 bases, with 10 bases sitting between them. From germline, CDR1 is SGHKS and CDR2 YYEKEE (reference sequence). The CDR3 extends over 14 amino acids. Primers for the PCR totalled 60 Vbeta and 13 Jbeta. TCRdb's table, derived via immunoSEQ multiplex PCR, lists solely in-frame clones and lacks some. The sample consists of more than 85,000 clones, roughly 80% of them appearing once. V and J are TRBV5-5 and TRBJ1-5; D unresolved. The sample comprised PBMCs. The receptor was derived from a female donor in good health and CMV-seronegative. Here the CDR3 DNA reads TGTGCCAGCAGCATTATGATAGGCAATCAGCCCCAGCATTTT. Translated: CASSIMIGNQPQHF.